A single sample is the source of the 21 T cell receptor beta chains below, sequenced in a study of T cell responses to AZD1222 COVID-19 vaccine. Here immunoSEQ multiplex PCR was the method, and the copy in TCRdb shows in-frame clones only, minus some. The repertoire holds about 120,000 clones, with about 90% as singletons. Source: peripheral blood, taken on day 0 of AZD1222 vaccination. The receptors come from an adult in good health.

V gene TRBV6-5 combines with J gene TRBJ2-7, with 8 bases lining up with TRBD2. The CDR3 extends over 13 amino acids. V was pared by 6 bases and J by 6 bases, with 7 bases of the junction left unmatched. Germline V CDR1 and CDR2: MNHEY, SVGAGI. The CDR3 reads CASRVGRGLEQYF. The CDR3 DNA reads as TGTGCCAGCAGGGTCGGGAGGGGTCTCGAGCAGTACTTC.

In DNA form, the CDR3 reads TGTGCCAGCAGCCTCGGGGGGTCCTACGAGCAGTACTTC. Amino acid sequence: CASSLGGSYEQYF. The chain couples TRBV11-3 to TRBJ2-7; 7 nucleotides agree with TRBD2. With V trimmed by 5 bases and J by 1 base, 2 bases remained unmatched. This CDR3 contains 13 residues. Per the germline V gene, CDR1 is SGHNT and CDR2 is YENEEA.

J is TRBJ1-2 and V is TRBV6-1; tentative D call: TRBD1 (5 bases). The length of the CDR3 is 13 residues. Germline CDR1 is MNHNS and CDR2 is SASEGT. V was cut by 2 bases and J by 8 bases, with 12 bases left in between. The CDR3 coding sequence is TGTGCCAGCAGTGAACGGGGCACCGAGGGCTACACCTTC. Translating gives CASSERGTEGYTF.

The chain links TRBV6-2 or TRBV6-3 to TRBJ2-7, with D unresolved. The CDR3 runs 14 residues. Trimming removed 2 bases at V and 3 bases at J, with 11 bases between. CDR1 and CDR2 from the germline V gene are MNHEY and SVGEGT. CDR3 in DNA: TGTGCCAGCAGTTACGATAGTCCCTACTACGAGCAGTACTTC. It specifies CASSYDSPYYEQYF.

The sample holds a few counts of this clone. This chain connects TRBV4-1 to TRBJ2-7, with 8 bases that match TRBD2. V dropped 0 bases and J dropped 3; count of bases not matched to a gene: 7. Germline CDR1 MGHRA, CDR2 YSYEKL. This CDR3 has 16 amino acids. The CDR3 DNA follows: TGCGCCAGCAGCCAAGAAGCGGGGGAAGGGGGCTACGAGCAGTACTTC. Translation: CASSQEAGEGGYEQYF.

The chain recombines TRBV3-1 (or the pseudogene TRBV3-2) with TRBJ2-1; 9 nucleotides line up with TRBD2. This CDR3 comprises 15 residues. Germline lookup yields CDR1 LGHDT and CDR2 YNNKEL (reference sequence). Trimming cost V 1 base and J 4 bases; bases outside gene matches: 2. The CDR3 DNA is TGTGCCAGCAGCCAAGTAGCGGGGGTGTACAATGAGCAGTTCTTC. This encodes CASSQVAGVYNEQFF.

The CDR3 spells CAISESTVNTEAFF. CDR3 sequence (DNA): TGTGCCATCAGTGAGAGTACAGTGAACACTGAAGCTTTCTTT. The chain has TRBV10-3 and TRBJ1-1; D gene unclear. Trimming shortened V by 2 bases and J by 0 bases, and 7 bases separated the two germline ends. Germline V gene sequence: CDR1 ENHRY, CDR2 SYGVKD. This CDR3 is built from 14 residues.

The rearrangement joins TRBV5-1 to TRBJ2-7; TRBD2 agrees at 7 bases. The CDR3 spans 14 residues. J gave up 6 bases and V 4 bases, and 10 bases lay outside the gene matches. Per the germline V gene, CDR1 is SGHRS and CDR2 is YFSETQ. Here the CDR3 DNA reads TGCGCCAGCAGCCCGGGGGGAGTACACTTCGAGCAGTACTTC. It translates to CASSPGGVHFEQYF.

The rearrangement uses TRBV9 and TRBJ2-3; D could derive from TRBD1 or TRBD2 (5 bases each). V lost 1 base, J lost 0 bases, and 12 bases lay in between. The germline V gene encodes CDR1 SGDLS and CDR2 YYNGEE. The CDR3 is made up of 16 amino acids. CDR3 sequence (DNA): TGTGCCAGCAGCGTATCGGGGCTTACAAGCACAGATACGCAGTATTTT. Its translation: CASSVSGLTSTDTQYF.

This chain joins TRBV30 and TRBJ2-7, with no clear D. The CDR3 loop spans 15 amino acids. Germline loops: CDR1 GTSNPN, CDR2 SVGIG (reference sequence). V lost 1 base to trimming and J lost 2 bases, with 15 bases between them. The CDR3, as DNA: TGTGCCTGGAGTGGGAAGGGCACCCGTCCCTACGAGCAGTACTTC. It is translated as CAWSGKGTRPYEQYF. Full variable domain (outside the CDR3, taken from reference TRBV30 and TRBJ2-7): SQTIHQWPATLVQPVGSPLSLECTVEGTSNPNLYWYRQAAGRGLQLLFYSVGIGQISSEVPQNLSASRPQDRQFILSSKKLLLSDSGFYLCAWSGKGTRPYEQYFGPGTRLTVT.

The chain links TRBV3-1 (or the pseudogene TRBV3-2) to TRBJ1-2; possible D gene TRBD1, 5 bases. The germline CDR1 and CDR2 sequences are LGHDT and YNNKEL (reference sequence). The CDR3 runs 14 residues. Between the trimmed V and J ends, which lost 3 bases and 8 bases, there was a span of 16 bases. CDR3 residues: CASSHQGTSSGYTF. CDR3 nucleotide sequence: TGTGCCAGCAGCCATCAGGGAACTTCGAGCGGCTACACCTTC.

The rearrangement links TRBV20-1 to TRBJ1-2, with D maybe TRBD1 (5 bases). The CDR3 spans 11 residues. The germline CDR1 and CDR2 sequences are DFQATT and SNEGSKA (reference sequence). Trimming stripped 6 bases from V and 5 bases from J, with 10 bases between. In DNA, the CDR3 is TGCAGTGCGGGGACTGGGTATGGCTACACCTTC. It specifies CSAGTGYGYTF.

This clone was recorded only once. The V gene is TRBV7-9, the J gene TRBJ2-4; no definite D call. CDR3 length: 15 amino acids. CDR1 SEHNR and CDR2 FQNEAQ come from the germline V gene (reference sequence). Trimming cost V 6 bases and J 9 bases, with 21 bases left between them. The CDR3 nucleotides are TGTGCCAGCAGTCCTAACGGGCAGGTTGAATCCATTCAGTACTTC. It specifies CASSPNGQVESIQYF.

This clone has only a few counts. The chain joins TRBV21-1 to TRBJ1-5; the table assigns TRBD1, which was not confirmed against the DNA. TRBV21-1 is deemed a pseudogene. The CDR3 loop spans 18 amino acids. In DNA form, the CDR3 reads TGTGCCAGCAGCAAAGGGAGGGCGGGACAGTGGACAGGGAAGCCCCAGCATTTT. This encodes CASSKGRAGQWTGKPQHF.

Here the CDR3 DNA reads TGTGCCAGCAGTACTAAATCTGGGGTAAGGTTAGGCAGGGGGAGCAATCAGCCCCAGCATTTT. Translated: CASSTKSGVRLGRGSNQPQHF. The V call is TRBV21-1, the J call TRBJ1-5; the D call in the table, TRBD1, was not verified against the DNA. TRBV21-1 is a documented pseudogene. The CDR3 loop spans 21 amino acids.

The V and J genes are TRBV28 and TRBJ1-1; D is perhaps TRBD1 (6 bases). This CDR3 is 14 amino acids long. Trimming took 4 bases from V and 1 from J, leaving 10 bases between them. Germline loops: CDR1 MDHEN, CDR2 SYDVKM. The CDR3 DNA follows: TGTGCCAGCAGTTCCGGGACACCGAACACTGAAGCTTTCTTT. Residues: CASSSGTPNTEAFF.

The sample holds a few counts of this clone. This rearrangement joins TRBV6-1 to TRBJ1-1, with D perhaps matching TRBD1 (5 bases). The CDR3 extends over 15 amino acids. The V gene lost 3 bases and the J gene lost 0 bases, with 11 bases spanning the gap. The germline V gene encodes CDR1 MNHNS and CDR2 SASEGT. The CDR3 is CASSDSRGVNTEAFF. CDR3 in DNA: TGTGCCAGCAGTGACAGCCGGGGCGTGAACACTGAAGCTTTCTTT.

The table lists this clone with a few counts. The final CDR3 position lacks the conserved phenylalanine or tryptophan, pointing to a likely read error. Because the CDR3's place on the DNA is in doubt, the DNA is left out and the CDR3 is given as listed by TCRdb. The chain carries TRBV5-4 and TRBJ1-3; the D call in the table, TRBD1, was not verified against the DNA. Per germline, CDR1 SGHNT and CDR2 YYREEE (reference sequence). The CDR3 totals 15 residues, both ends included. The CDR3 is CASSWGDSDTDSVYL.

This clone was counted once. This sequence joins TRBV5-1 and TRBJ1-1; 7 bases are a match to TRBD1. From germline, CDR1 is SGHRS and CDR2 YFSETQ. After removal of 3 bases from V and 4 bases from J, the junction contained 12 bases not matched to a gene. The CDR3 runs to 16 residues. The CDR3 loop is CASSSGSRGRVTEAFF. The CDR3 DNA reads TGCGCCAGCAGCTCGGGATCCAGGGGGAGGGTCACTGAAGCTTTCTTT. The full variable domain, its missing parts supplied by reference TRBV5-1 and TRBJ1-1, is KAGVTQTPRYLIKTRGQQVTLSCSPISGHRSVSWYQQTPGQGLQFLFEYFSETQRNKGNFPGRFSGRQFSNSRSEMNVSTLELGDSALYLCASSSGSRGRVTEAFFGQGTRLTVV.

The chain uses TRBV3-1 (or the pseudogene TRBV3-2) and TRBJ2-2; D gene uncertain. V lost 4 bases, J lost 6 bases, and 12 bases lay in between. Looked up from germline, CDR1 is LGHDT and CDR2 is YNNKEL (reference sequence). The CDR3 runs to 14 residues. DNA of the CDR3: TGTGCCAGCAGCCCCGTGTTGGTGCCCGGGGAGCTGTTTTTT. Its protein is CASSPVLVPGELFF.

This chain joins TRBV18 and TRBJ1-2, with D unclear. V was cut by 4 bases and J by 5 bases, with 11 bases left in between. CDR1 is KGHSH and CDR2 is LQKENI in the germline V gene. The CDR3 loop spans 13 amino acids. This chain's CDR3 is CASSREQKYGYTF. CDR3 nucleotide sequence: TGTGCCAGCTCACGGGAACAGAAATATGGCTACACCTTC.